Sequencing of this T cell receptor (beta chain) was carried out in a study of shared clonotypes between healthy human individuals. The ends lost 4 bases at V and 0 bases at J; junction bases unmatched: 9. CDR3 size: 18 residues. The germline V gene has CDR1 SGHDT and CDR2 YYEEEE. Sequencing used immunoSEQ multiplex PCR; TCRdb keeps in-frame clones, though not all of them. The data contain millions of clones, roughly 96% of them singletons. Source material: naive CD4+ T cells sorted from blood. Noted subset: CD45RA+ positively selected. The chain carries TRBV5-6 and TRBJ2-3; TRBD2 aligns across 12 bases. This TCR derives from a man aged 18 to 29 in good health. The CDR3 DNA sequence: TGTGCCAGCAGCCGAACTAGCGGGGGGTCCTTTAGCACAGATACGCAGTATTTT. Residues: CASSRTSGGSFSTDTQYF. The full variable domain, with the rest looked up from reference TRBV5-6 and TRBJ2-3, is DAGVTQSPTHLIKTRGQQVTLRCSPKSGHDTVSWYQQALGQGPQFIFQYYEEEERQRGNFPDRFSGHQFPNYSSELNVNALLLGDSALYLCASSRTSGGSFSTDTQYFGPGTRLTVL.